Listed below are T cell receptor beta chains from one sample, sequenced in a study of blood T cells in healthy people across ages. A single record per CDR3 protein comes from TCRdb applying MiXCR to the 5' RACE reads. The sample lists over 950,000 distinct CDR3 sequences, 35% to 40% occurring once. The material sequenced was blood. All receptors come from a young man in good health. Each CDR3 is given with its conserved first and last residue. The order of the fields is V gene, J gene, D gene, clone size, CDR3 DNA, CDR3 protein. D genes are given only for firm matches. Only some rows state a clone size, as once, few, many or a class for expanded clones.

TRBV6-2/TRBV6-3	TRBJ2-1	TRBD1	NA	TGTGCCAGCAGCCTCTCGACAGGGGTCTACTACAATGAGCAGTTCTTC	CASSLSTGVYYNEQFF
TRBV28	TRBJ1-5	NA	NA	TGTGCCAGCAGCGAACAGGTGGATCAGCCCCAGCATTTT	CASSEQVDQPQHF
TRBV10-3	TRBJ1-4	NA	few	TGTGCCATCAGTGCCAGACTTGAAACTAATGAAAAACTGTTTTTT	CAISARLETNEKLFF
TRBV9	TRBJ2-1	NA	NA	TGTGCCAGCGGCGTAGGGGGATTTCAAGAGACCCAGTTCTTC	CASGVGGFQETQFF
TRBV7-9	TRBJ1-2	TRBD1	few	TGTGCCAGCAGCTTAGCACAGGGGGCTAACTATGGCTACACCTTC	CASSLAQGANYGYTF
TRBV4-1	TRBJ1-2	NA	few	TGCGCCAGCAGCCAAGAAGGTCCCCTACCCGACTTGAATGGCTACACCTTC	CASSQEGPLPDLNGYTF
TRBV20-1	TRBJ1-3	NA	NA	TGCAGTGCTAGGGGGGCCTCTGGAAACACCATATATTTT	CSARGASGNTIYF
TRBV27	TRBJ1-1	NA	few	TGTGCCAGCACAAAGTCCCCGGGTCAAACTATCACTGAAGCTTTCTTT	CASTKSPGQTITEAFF
TRBV30	TRBJ2-7	NA	NA	TGTGCCTGGAAGGCTGGACCCTACAATGAGCAGTACTTC	CAWKAGPYNEQYF
TRBV6-5	TRBJ1-2	NA	NA	TGTGCCAGCAGTTACTCAGCAGGGGTCTATGGCTACACCTTC	CASSYSAGVYGYTF
TRBV18	TRBJ2-7	NA	NA	TGTGCCAGCTCACCTCAAAGCGTACGGGGGGCCTACAATGAGCAGTACTTC	CASSPQSVRGAYNEQYF
TRBV15	TRBJ2-2	NA	NA	TGTGCCACCAGCAGAGAAAGGGGATGGAGAACCGGGGAGCTGTTTTTT	CATSRERGWRTGELFF
TRBV12-3/TRBV12-4	TRBJ2-7	TRBD1	NA	TGTGCCAGCAGGGGGGACAGGGACTACGAGCAGTACTTC	CASRGDRDYEQYF
TRBV20-1	TRBJ1-2	NA	NA	TGCAGTGCTAGGGTTAGAGAGGACATCTATGGCTACACCTTC	CSARVREDIYGYTF
TRBV29-1	TRBJ2-2	TRBD1	NA	TGCAGCGTTGATTCCCCAGGGGGAAACACCGGGGAGCTGTTTTTT	CSVDSPGGNTGELFF
TRBV6-4	TRBJ2-2	TRBD1	NA	TGTGCCAGCAGTGAGGGACAGCAGATGAACACCGGGGAGCTGTTTTTT	CASSEGQQMNTGELFF